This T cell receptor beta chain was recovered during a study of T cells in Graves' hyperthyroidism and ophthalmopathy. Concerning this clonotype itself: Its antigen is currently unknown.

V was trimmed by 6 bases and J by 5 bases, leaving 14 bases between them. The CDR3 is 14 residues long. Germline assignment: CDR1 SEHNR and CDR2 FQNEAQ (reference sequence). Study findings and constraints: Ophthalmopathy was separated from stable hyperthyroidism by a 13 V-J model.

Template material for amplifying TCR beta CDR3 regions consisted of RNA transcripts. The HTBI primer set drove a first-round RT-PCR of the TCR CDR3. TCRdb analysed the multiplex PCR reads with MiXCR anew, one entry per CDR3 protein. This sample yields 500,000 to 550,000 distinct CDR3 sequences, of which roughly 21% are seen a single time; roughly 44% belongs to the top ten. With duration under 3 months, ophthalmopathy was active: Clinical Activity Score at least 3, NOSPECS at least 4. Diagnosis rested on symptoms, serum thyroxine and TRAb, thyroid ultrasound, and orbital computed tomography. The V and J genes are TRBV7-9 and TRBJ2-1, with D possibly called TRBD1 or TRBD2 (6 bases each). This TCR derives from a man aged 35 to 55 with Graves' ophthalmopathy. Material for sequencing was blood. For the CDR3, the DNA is TGTGCCAGCAGGCAAGGGGGGAGAGACAATGAGCAGTTCTTC. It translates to CASRQGGRDNEQFF.